This T cell receptor (beta chain) was sequenced in a study of cytomegalovirus exposure and HLA in healthy donors. Study findings and constraints: Later analysis associated a missense DCLRE1C variant with TCR beta V- and J-gene trimming. With DRB1 most and HLA-C fewest, TCR association rates differed between HLA loci in a later analysis. In vitro data verified a few CMV-associated chains as specific for CMV antigens. Excluded were some V segments that proved indistinguishable, including TRBV6-2 and TRBV6-3.

In regard to this clone: What it binds is unknown.

Use of 60 Vbeta and 13 Jbeta primers characterized the PCR. Libraries were prepared by immunoSEQ multiplex PCR; TCRdb keeps only in-frame clonotypes and omits some of them. This repertoire shows 50,000 to 60,000 clones, roughly 73% found once; its top ten account for less than 3%. There are 13 residues in the CDR3. Germline values: CDR1 SGDLS, CDR2 YYNGEE. V was pared by 4 bases and J by 6 bases, with 10 bases between. The TCR comes from a woman aged 40 to 50 in good health and CMV-seropositive. The chain has TRBV9 and TRBJ2-2; unclear D gene. The sequencing sample was made of PBMCs. CDR3: CASSPLGAGELFF. The CDR3 DNA reads TGTGCCAGCAGCCCTCTAGGTGCCGGGGAGCTGTTTTTT.